A single sample is the source of the 28 T cell receptor beta chains below, sequenced in a study of T cell repertoires in cytomegalovirus infection. In TCRdb, the reads were re-called with MiXCR into one record per CDR3 protein. The sample includes 560,000 or so distinct CDR3 sequences, 16% seen only once; the top ten take about 24%. The sequencing input was CD8+ T cells from PBMCs. Receptor source: a human donor in good health (CMV status not recorded). Some clones in this sample may be carry-over from other donors' samples.

This chain links TRBV9 with TRBJ2-5; 8 nucleotides line up with TRBD2. This CDR3 comprises 14 residues. With V trimmed by 4 bases and J by 8 bases, 10 bases remained unmatched. Per germline, CDR1 SGDLS and CDR2 YYNGEE. CDR3 nucleotide sequence: TGTGCCAGCAGCTATACTAGCGGCGACGTTACCCAGTACTTC. This translates into CASSYTSGDVTQYF.

The chain combines TRBV27 with TRBJ2-7; D may be TRBD2 (5 bases). Germline V CDR1 and CDR2: MNHEY, SMNVEV (reference sequence). This CDR3 is 11 amino acids long. V dropped 7 bases and J dropped 6 bases, with 10 bases sitting between them. The CDR3 loop is CASISGFEQYF. The CDR3 nucleotides read TGTGCCAGCATCAGCGGCTTCGAGCAGTACTTC.

This clonotype was recorded at least ten times. The chain recombines TRBV28 with TRBJ2-7; tentatively, D is TRBD1 or TRBD2 (5 bases each). Trimming removed 4 bases from V and 2 bases from J, with 12 bases in between. The CDR3 extends over 14 amino acids. Per the germline V gene, CDR1 is MDHEN and CDR2 is SYDVKM. The CDR3 sequence: CASSYALGPYEQYF. The CDR3 DNA reads as TGTGCCAGCAGTTATGCGTTGGGACCCTACGAGCAGTACTTC. Complete variable domain (other parts from reference TRBV28 and TRBJ2-7): DVKVTQSSRYLVKRTGEKVFLECVQDMDHENMFWYRQDPGLGLRLIYFSYDVKMKEKGDIPEGYSVSREKKERFSLILESASTNQTSMYLCASSYALGPYEQYFGPGTRLTVT.

The count of this clonotype is one. One end of the junction varies from germline; a read error may be responsible. This chain connects TRBV6-2 or TRBV6-3 to TRBJ1-1; weak D call: TRBD1 (6 bases). The CDR3 length is 14 residues. Germline V lookup: CDR1 MNHEY, CDR2 SVGEGT. The CDR3 nucleotides are TGTGCCAGCAGTTTCAGGGGAACGGGCACTGTAGCTTTCTTT. Amino acid sequence: CASSFRGTGTVAFF.

The chain has TRBV28 and TRBJ2-7; perhaps TRBD1 as D (5 bases). From germline, CDR1 is MDHEN and CDR2 SYDVKM. Trimming took 2 bases from V and 3 from J, leaving 14 bases between them. The CDR3 runs to 15 residues. The CDR3 DNA reads TGTGCCAGCAGTTTAAGGGGCTCTTGGGACTACGAGCAGTACTTC. It is translated as CASSLRGSWDYEQYF.

This clonotype was recorded a few times. The chain employs TRBV6-5 and TRBJ2-5; unclear D gene. The germline CDR1 and CDR2 sequences are MNHEY and SVGAGI. The CDR3 consists of 13 residues. V was shortened by 2 bases and J by 5 bases, with 9 bases between the two germline ends. The CDR3 sequence: CASSYLVGETQYF. As DNA, the CDR3 is TGTGCCAGCAGTTACCTGGTGGGGGAGACCCAGTACTTC.

This clonotype was recorded many times. The CDR3 region is CASSLTPQELFF. CDR3 DNA: TGTGCCAGCAGCTTAACCCCTCAGGAGCTGTTTTTT. The V gene is TRBV7-3, the J gene TRBJ2-2; no reliable D call. CDR1 is SGHTA and CDR2 is FQGTGA in the germline V gene. Trimming pared 0 bases from V and 10 bases from J, leaving 6 bases between. The CDR3 is made up of 12 amino acids. Full variable domain (missing parts from reference TRBV7-3 and TRBJ2-2): GAGVSQTPSNKVTEKGKYVELRCDPISGHTALYWYRQSLGQGPEFLIYFQGTGAADDSGLPNDRFFAVRPEGSVSTLKIQRTERGDSAVYLCASSLTPQELFFGEGSRLTVL.

This rearrangement joins TRBV19 to TRBJ2-3, with D possibly being TRBD2 (5 bases). Germline V gene lookup returns CDR1 LNHDA and CDR2 SQIVND (reference sequence). The ends were cut back, 1 base at V and 1 base at J, with 15 bases in the middle. This CDR3 is 17 amino acids long. CDR3 loop: CASSIARWEQGTDTQYF. The DNA of the CDR3 is TGTGCCAGTAGTATAGCCCGGTGGGAGCAGGGCACAGATACGCAGTATTTT.

This clonotype appeared a few times. The rearrangement uses TRBV5-6 and TRBJ2-1; TRBD2 is a possible D gene (6 bases). The CDR3 has 14 residues. The V end lost 2 bases, the J end lost 5 bases, and 11 bases lay between the germline ends. The germline V gene has CDR1 SGHDT and CDR2 YYEEEE. The CDR3 bases are TGTGCCAGCAGCTTCTTGACTAGTCACAATGAGCAGTTCTTC. Amino acid sequence: CASSFLTSHNEQFF.

Many counts were recorded for this clonotype. The J gene is TRBJ1-1, the V gene TRBV11-2; D may be TRBD1 (6 bases). Germline CDR1 SGHAT, CDR2 FQNNGV. The CDR3 extends over 14 amino acids. V lost 4 bases, J lost 5 bases, and 14 bases lay in between. The CDR3 nucleotides read TGTGCCAGCAGCTCGAGGGGGGTAGGGACTGAAGCTTTCTTT. Residues: CASSSRGVGTEAFF. Variable domain in full (rest from reference TRBV11-2 and TRBJ1-1): EAGVAQSPRYKIIEKRQSVAFWCNPISGHATLYWYQQILGQGPKLLIQFQNNGVVDDSQLPKDRFSAERLKGVDSTLKIQPAKLEDSAVYLCASSSRGVGTEAFFGQGTRLTVV.

This clonotype was detected many times. Compared with germline, one end of the junction differs, possibly owing to a read error. The V and J genes are TRBV7-2 and TRBJ1-1, with unresolved D. This CDR3 has 13 amino acids. Germline V gene data show CDR1 as SGHTA and CDR2 as FQGNSA. CDR3 loop: CASSLGLGTEAFF. CDR3 bases: TGTGCCAGCAGTTTAGGACTTGGCACTGAAGCTTTCTTT.

In this sample, this clonotype turned up many times. At one boundary the junction diverges from the germline segment, which might be a read error. The CDR3 loop reads CASSSGYNEQFF. The CDR3, as DNA: TGTGCCAGCAGCAGTGGATACAATGAGCAGTTCTTC. The chain has TRBV5-1 and TRBJ2-1; D is undetermined. Germline V gene lookup returns CDR1 SGHRS and CDR2 YFSETQ. The CDR3 spans 12 residues. The full variable domain, its missing parts supplied by reference TRBV5-1 and TRBJ2-1, is KAGVTQTPRYLIKTRGQQVTLSCSPISGHRSVSWYQQTPGQGLQFLFEYFSETQRNKGNFPGRFSGRQFSNSRSEMNVSTLELGDSALYLCASSSGYNEQFFGPGTRLTVL.

V usage is TRBV29-1 and J usage is TRBJ2-7, with D uncertain. Per the germline V gene, CDR1 is SQVTM and CDR2 is ANQGSEA. The CDR3 has 11 residues. The CDR3 coding sequence is TGCAGTATTATCCTGGGGTACGAGCAGTACTTC. Protein product: CSIILGYEQYF.

This sequence joins TRBV27 and TRBJ2-7; D is possibly TRBD1 (5 bases). V lost 6 bases and J lost 3, with 18 bases in between. Germline assignment: CDR1 MNHEY and CDR2 SMNVEV (reference sequence). The CDR3 sequence is 15 residues long. The CDR3 DNA follows: TGTGCCAGCAGGTTAGGGGCCCAGGCCCTCTACGAGCAGTACTTC. Amino acids: CASRLGAQALYEQYF.

In its sample, this clonotype was seen many times. The gene calls are TRBV27 and TRBJ1-3, with D possibly being TRBD1 (6 bases). Germline assignment: CDR1 MNHEY and CDR2 SMNVEV (reference sequence). V was clipped by 7 bases and J by 4 bases, with 14 bases between them. The CDR3 has 14 residues. CDR3 amino acids: CASTAGGTGNTIYF. CDR3 in DNA: TGTGCCAGCACTGCTGGAGGGACAGGAAACACCATATATTTT.

This clonotype appeared many times. The chain links TRBV28 to TRBJ2-7; TRBD1 is a possible D gene (5 bases). The V gene lost 6 bases and the J gene lost 0 bases, with 15 bases spanning the gap. Germline assignment: CDR1 MDHEN and CDR2 SYDVKM. The CDR3 loop spans 15 amino acids. The CDR3 DNA reads as TGTGCCAGCAGCCTTTTTAGGGGAAGCTCCTACGAGCAGTACTTC. Residues: CASSLFRGSSYEQYF.

The chain links TRBV2 to TRBJ2-2; D possibly matches TRBD1 or TRBD2 (5 bases each). The CDR3 is made up of 14 amino acids. Germline-derived CDR1 and CDR2 are SNHLY and FYNNEI. V lost 6 bases to trimming and J lost 5 bases, with 13 bases between them. CDR3 in DNA: TGTGCCAGCAGGACCGGGACCGGGACCGGGGAGCTGTTTTTT. Protein sequence: CASRTGTGTGELFF. Combining the CDR3 with reference TRBV2 and TRBJ2-2 gives the whole variable domain EPEVTQTPSHQVTQMGQEVILRCVPISNHLYFYWYRQILGQKVEFLVSFYNNEISEKSEIFDDQFSVERPDGSNFTLKIRSTKLEDSAMYFCASRTGTGTGELFFGEGSRLTVL.

This clonotype was counted at least ten times. This chain connects TRBV27 to TRBJ2-7; D is unresolved. Germline V gene lookup returns CDR1 MNHEY and CDR2 SMNVEV (reference sequence). V shed 1 base and J shed 3 bases, with 10 bases lying between them. CDR3 length: 14 residues. The CDR3 coding sequence is TGTGCCAGCAGTTTATACGGCCGAGACTACGAGCAGTACTTC. Its translation: CASSLYGRDYEQYF.

This clonotype occurred many times. The DNA for the CDR3 is TGTGCCAGCAGCTCTCTGACTAGCGGGTCAAGCACAGATACGCAGTATTTT. It codes for CASSSLTSGSSTDTQYF. The rearrangement uses TRBV7-9 and TRBJ2-3; 10 bases line up with TRBD2. CDR1 is SEHNR and CDR2 is FQNEAQ in the germline V gene (reference sequence). There are 17 residues in the CDR3. Trimming at V came to 4 bases and at J to 0 bases, leaving 7 bases not matched to a gene.

The V gene is TRBV28, the J gene TRBJ1-5; 7 bases agree with TRBD1. The V segment lost 3 bases and the J segment 0 bases; nucleotides outside the gene matches: 5. This CDR3 comprises 16 residues. Germline V lookup: CDR1 MDHEN, CDR2 SYDVKM. CDR3 in amino acids: CASSLSGQDSNQPQHF. The CDR3 DNA follows: TGTGCCAGCAGTTTGTCTGGACAGGATAGCAATCAGCCCCAGCATTTT.

This rearrangement joins TRBV5-1 to TRBJ2-4; 9 bases are shared with TRBD2. The CDR3 contains 17 residues. CDR1 and CDR2 from the germline V gene are SGHRS and YFSETQ. V dropped 0 bases and J dropped 0; count of bases not matched to a gene: 4. CDR3 protein: CASSLGSGGLAKNIQYF. For the CDR3, the DNA is TGCGCCAGCAGCTTGGGTAGCGGGGGACTAGCCAAAAACATTCAGTACTTC.

The sample holds a few counts of this clonotype. The chain combines TRBV11-2 with TRBJ2-5; D not certain. Germline V gene sequence: CDR1 SGHAT, CDR2 FQNNGV. CDR3 length: 12 amino acids. The V gene lost 3 bases and the J gene lost 3 bases, with 5 bases spanning the gap. CDR3 in DNA: TGTGCCAGCAGCTTTACTGAAGAGACCCAGTACTTC. Translating gives CASSFTEETQYF.

This sequence joins TRBV12-3 or TRBV12-4 and TRBJ2-3; the D gene is possibly TRBD1 (6 bases). The CDR3 runs to 16 residues. Trimming took 5 bases from V and 0 from J, leaving 15 bases between them. The CDR3 loop reads CASSRTGTTSTDTQYF. The DNA of the CDR3 is TGTGCCAGCAGTCGAACCGGGACAACTAGCACAGATACGCAGTATTTT.

This clonotype showed up many times. V is TRBV7-9 and J is TRBJ2-3; D not certain. V was cut by 4 bases and J by 0 bases, with 5 bases left in between. The CDR3 spans 13 residues. The germline V gene has CDR1 SEHNR and CDR2 FQNEAQ (reference sequence). The CDR3 nucleotides are TGTGCCAGCAGCTCCAATAGCACAGATACGCAGTATTTT. Translating gives CASSSNSTDTQYF.

The gene calls are TRBV11-2 and TRBJ2-7; possibly TRBD1 for D (5 bases). This CDR3 comprises 15 residues. The germline V gene encodes CDR1 SGHAT and CDR2 FQNNGV. Trimming removed 5 bases at V and 4 bases at J, with 18 bases between. In DNA form, the CDR3 reads TGTGCCAGCAGCAACTTAGACAGCCCTACTTACGAGCAGTACTTC. Protein: CASSNLDSPTYEQYF.

At least ten counts were recorded for this clonotype. For the CDR3, the DNA is TGTGCCAGCAGTGACTCTGGCTACGCGGGGGGAAGGGTTGAGCAGTTCTTC. It translates to CASSDSGYAGGRVEQFF. The V gene is TRBV6-4, the J gene TRBJ2-1, with 8 bases lining up with TRBD2. V lost 0 bases and J lost 9; bases outside the gene matches: 13. The CDR3 covers 17 residues. Germline CDR1 reads MRHNA; CDR2 reads SNTAGT.

The table lists this clonotype with many counts. DNA for the CDR3: TGTGCCAGCAGCTTTCGTAATACAGGGCAGACTCACGCCATATATTTT. Translation: CASSFRNTGQTHAIYF. The V call is TRBV7-9, the J call TRBJ1-3, with D tentatively TRBD1 (6 bases). V was cut by 3 bases and J by 11 bases, with 23 bases left in between. The CDR3 consists of 16 residues. CDR1 and CDR2 (germline): SEHNR, FQNEAQ (reference sequence).

Concerning this clonotype itself: A clone one base away is much larger, so this may be a read error. Likely a read error: the CDR3 ends without its conserved phenylalanine or tryptophan. J is TRBJ1-2 and V is TRBV11-2; no clear D gene. Germline loops: CDR1 SGHAT, CDR2 FQNNGV. Trimming stripped 5 bases from V and 0 bases from J, with 7 bases between. There are 13 residues in the CDR3. The chain's CDR3 is CASSTVANYGYTL. The CDR3 DNA reads as TGTGCCAGCAGCACAGTCGCTAACTATGGCTACACCTTA.